The rows below give T cell receptor beta chains drawn from one sample of a study of cytomegalovirus exposure and HLA in healthy donors. The repertoire was sequenced with immunoSEQ multiplex PCR; TCRdb's copy has only in-frame clones and lacks some. The profile covers 150,000 to 200,000 clones, with 81% appearing a single time and about 3% taken by the ten largest. Sequenced material: PBMCs. Receptors were obtained from a man aged 35-49 years in good health and CMV-seropositive. The CDR3 runs from the conserved cysteine through the conserved F or W.

>TRBJ1-6|TRBV30
CAWSKTANSPLHF
>TRBJ2-1|TRBV28
CASRPVEYNEQFF
>TRBJ2-7|TRBV6-5
CASSYSGTGGYEQYF
>TRBJ1-1|TRBV5-1
CASSLSGANTEAFF
>TRBJ2-1|TRBV6-5
CASSSRPGTGFREQFF
>TRBJ2-7|TRBV6-6
CASSKGGDHLREQYF
>TRBJ2-5|TRBV6-6
CASSYEAGQRQYF
>TRBJ1-4|TRBV7-9
CASSFPGRGREKLFF
>TRBJ1-1|TRBV4-2
CASSHLQVEYTEAFF
>TRBJ2-7|TRBV2
CASSARGSSYEQYF
>TRBJ2-7|TRBV12-5
CASGSFRDREFPNEQYF
>TRBJ2-2|TRBV19
CASSKARTSPGELFF
>TRBJ2-3|TRBV9
CASSVGPSGSGLDTQYF
>TRBJ2-7|TRBV27
CASSPEHGQLHYEQYF
>TRBJ1-3|TRBV9
CASSLQGSYGNTIYF
>TRBJ2-2|TRBV7-3
CASSSIGTPNTGELFF
>TRBJ2-2|TRBV13
CASSNAGGGTGELFF
>TRBJ1-1|TRBV7-9
CASSLGAEREKGAFF
>TRBJ2-6|TRBV18
CASSPSSGANVLTF
>TRBJ1-1|TRBV5-1
CASSLGPVNTEAFF
>TRBJ2-5|TRBV4-1
CASSHKPGLAGPTYQETQYF
>TRBJ1-5|TRBV6-5
CASSYGQNNQPQHF
>TRBJ2-7|TRBV4-1
CASSQGGGADSSSYEQYF
>TRBJ2-3|TRBV27
CASSPRWTSGSFKPGTQYF
>TRBJ2-7|TRBV9
CASSLQPTSGGASYEQYF
>TRBJ2-5|TRBV5-1
CASSLAGTSGHQETQYF
>TRBJ2-1|TRBV5-5
CASSSRLAGYEQFF
>TRBJ2-7|TRBV10-3
CAISELAGTYEQYF
>TRBJ1-1|TRBV4-3
CASSQGDSAEAFF
>TRBJ2-5|TRBV5-1
CASSFSPETQYF
>TRBJ1-2|TRBV5-8
CASSFTRQGRWGYTF
>TRBJ1-3|TRBV7-9
CASSSPGPQGRGNTIYF
>TRBJ2-5|TRBV12-5
CASGLDRGETQYF
>TRBJ1-2|TRBV9
CASSTAASVQGARKIGYTF
>TRBJ2-1|TRBV7-9
CASSLGPGRGAVHNEQFF
>TRBJ2-1|TRBV4-1
CASSQVKPGLAQAGEQFF
>TRBJ2-1|TRBV7-3
CASSLGGGTYNEQFF
>TRBJ1-2|TRBV9
CASSVEPGANYGYTF